This TCR beta chain stems from a study of control samples from healthy donors and cancer patients (dated by TCRdb to the early 2020s). The CDR3 sequence holds 15 residues, the cysteine and phenylalanine included. The sequence is cut down to CDR3 DNA, 45 bases in frame from base 1. V is reduced by 1 base and J by 5 bases, leaving a spacing of 15 bases between them. CDR1 and CDR2, looked up from the germline V gene (reference sequence), are LNHNV and YYDKDF. To note about this clone: Its antigen is still unknown. Per-base qualities were not stored, and no clone one base away is much larger.

Receptors were amplified or captured by the immunoSEQ multiplex PCR assay. The source is immuneACCESS, and TCRdb retained only in-frame sequences with V and J called. Part of the clones is not carried over; for the studies checked, unresolved V genes explain less than half of this, and the remainder is unexplained. Within this sample are about 180,000 clones, with around 89% of them counted one time only. The ten largest clones add up to 1.4% of the sample. This TCR came from a woman aged 45-59 years in good health. The rearranged chain carries TRBV15 and TRBJ2-7; the best D guess is TRBD1, with 5 bases matching. Sequencing input: blood. The DNA sequence is given as TGTGCCACCAGCAGAGTTAAGGGGAATTGGGACGAGCAGTACTTC. This gives the protein CATSRVKGNWDEQYF.